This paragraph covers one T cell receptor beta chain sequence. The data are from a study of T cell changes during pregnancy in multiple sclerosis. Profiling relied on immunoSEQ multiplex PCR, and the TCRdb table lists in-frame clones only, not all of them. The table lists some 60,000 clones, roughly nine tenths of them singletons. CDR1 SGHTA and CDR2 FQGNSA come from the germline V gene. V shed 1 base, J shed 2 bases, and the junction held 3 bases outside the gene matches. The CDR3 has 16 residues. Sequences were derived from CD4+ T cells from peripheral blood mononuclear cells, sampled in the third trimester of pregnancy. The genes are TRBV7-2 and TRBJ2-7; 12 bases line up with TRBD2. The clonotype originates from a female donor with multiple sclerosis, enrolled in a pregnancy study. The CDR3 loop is CASSLVLAGGPYEQYF. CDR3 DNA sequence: TGTGCCAGCAGCTTAGTTCTAGCGGGAGGGCCCTACGAGCAGTACTTC.